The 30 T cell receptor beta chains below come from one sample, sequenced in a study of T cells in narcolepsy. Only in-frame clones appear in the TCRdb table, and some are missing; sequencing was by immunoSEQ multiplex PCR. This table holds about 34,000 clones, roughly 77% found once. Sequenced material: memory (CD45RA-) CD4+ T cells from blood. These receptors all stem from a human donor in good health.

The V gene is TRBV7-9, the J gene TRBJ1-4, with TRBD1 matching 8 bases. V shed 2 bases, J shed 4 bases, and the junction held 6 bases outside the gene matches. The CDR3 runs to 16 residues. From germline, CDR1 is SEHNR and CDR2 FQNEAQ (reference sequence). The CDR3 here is CASSLMSGGINEKLFF. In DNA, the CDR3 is TGTGCCAGCAGCTTAATGTCAGGGGGCATTAATGAAAAACTGTTTTTT. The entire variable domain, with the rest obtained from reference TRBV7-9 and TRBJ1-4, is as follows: DTGVSQNPRHKITKRGQNVTFRCDPISEHNRLYWYRQTLGQGPEFLTYFQNEAQLEKSRLLSDRFSAERPKGSFSTLEIQRTEQGDSAMYLCASSLMSGGINEKLFFGSGTQLSVL.

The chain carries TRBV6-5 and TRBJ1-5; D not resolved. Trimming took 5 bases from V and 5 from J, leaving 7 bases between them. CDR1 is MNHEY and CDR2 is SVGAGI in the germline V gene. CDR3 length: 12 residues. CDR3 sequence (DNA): TGTGCCAGCAGTAACGGGGATCAGCCCCAGCATTTT. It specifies CASSNGDQPQHF.

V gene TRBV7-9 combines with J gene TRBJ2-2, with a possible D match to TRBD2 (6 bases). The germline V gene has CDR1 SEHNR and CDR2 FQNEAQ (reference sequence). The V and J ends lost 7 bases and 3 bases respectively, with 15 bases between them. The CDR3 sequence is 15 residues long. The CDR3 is CASTRRRDDTGELFF. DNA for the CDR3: TGTGCCAGCACCCGACGGCGGGATGACACCGGGGAGCTGTTTTTT. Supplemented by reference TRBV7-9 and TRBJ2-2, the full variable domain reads DTGVSQNPRHKITKRGQNVTFRCDPISEHNRLYWYRQTLGQGPEFLTYFQNEAQLEKSRLLSDRFSAERPKGSFSTLEIQRTEQGDSAMYLCASTRRRDDTGELFFGEGSRLTVL.

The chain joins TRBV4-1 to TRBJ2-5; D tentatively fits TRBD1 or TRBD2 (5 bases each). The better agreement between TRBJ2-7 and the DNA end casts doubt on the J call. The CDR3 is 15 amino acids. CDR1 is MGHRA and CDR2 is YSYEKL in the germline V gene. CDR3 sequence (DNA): TGCGCCAGCAGCCAAGGACGAGGGGAGACCTACGAGCAGTACTTC. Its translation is CASSQGRGETYEQYF.

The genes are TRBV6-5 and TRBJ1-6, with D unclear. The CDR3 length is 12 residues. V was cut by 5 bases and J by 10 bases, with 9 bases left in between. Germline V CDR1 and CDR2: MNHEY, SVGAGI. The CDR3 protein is CASSEPRSPLHF. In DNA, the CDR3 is TGTGCCAGCAGTGAACCGCGGTCACCCCTCCACTTT.

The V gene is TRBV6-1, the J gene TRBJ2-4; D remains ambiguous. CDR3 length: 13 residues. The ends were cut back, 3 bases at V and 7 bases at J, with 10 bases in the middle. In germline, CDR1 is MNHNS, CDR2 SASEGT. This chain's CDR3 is CASSDSATNIQYF. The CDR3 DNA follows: TGTGCCAGCAGTGACTCGGCAACCAACATTCAGTACTTC.

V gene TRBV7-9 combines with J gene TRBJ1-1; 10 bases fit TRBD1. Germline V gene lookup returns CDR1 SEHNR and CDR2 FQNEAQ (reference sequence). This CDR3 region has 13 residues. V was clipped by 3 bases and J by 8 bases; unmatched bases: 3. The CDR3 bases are TGTGCCAGCAGCTTCGACAGGGGGCCCGAAGCTTTCTTT. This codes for CASSFDRGPEAFF.

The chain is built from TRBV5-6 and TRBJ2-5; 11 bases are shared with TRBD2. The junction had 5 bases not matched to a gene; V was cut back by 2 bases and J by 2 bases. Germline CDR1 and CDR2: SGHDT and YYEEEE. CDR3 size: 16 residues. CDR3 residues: CASSFGLAGPQETQYF. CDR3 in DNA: TGTGCCAGCAGCTTCGGACTAGCGGGTCCACAAGAGACCCAGTACTTC. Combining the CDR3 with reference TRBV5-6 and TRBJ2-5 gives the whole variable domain DAGVTQSPTHLIKTRGQQVTLRCSPKSGHDTVSWYQQALGQGPQFIFQYYEEEERQRGNFPDRFSGHQFPNYSSELNVNALLLGDSALYLCASSFGLAGPQETQYFGPGTRLLVL.

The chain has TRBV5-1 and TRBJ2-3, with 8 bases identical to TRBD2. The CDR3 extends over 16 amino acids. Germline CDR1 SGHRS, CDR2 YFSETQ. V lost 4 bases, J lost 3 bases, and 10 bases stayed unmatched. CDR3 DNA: TGCGCCAGCAGCCCCCGGGGTAGCGGGAATACAGATACGCAGTATTTT. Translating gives CASSPRGSGNTDTQYF.

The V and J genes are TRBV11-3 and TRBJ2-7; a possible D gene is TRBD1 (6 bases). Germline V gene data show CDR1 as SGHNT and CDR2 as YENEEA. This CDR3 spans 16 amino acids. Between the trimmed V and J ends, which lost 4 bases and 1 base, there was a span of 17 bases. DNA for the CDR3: TGTGCCAGCAGCTCGGGGTTGTGGGACAAGTCCTACGAGCAGTACTTC. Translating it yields CASSSGLWDKSYEQYF.

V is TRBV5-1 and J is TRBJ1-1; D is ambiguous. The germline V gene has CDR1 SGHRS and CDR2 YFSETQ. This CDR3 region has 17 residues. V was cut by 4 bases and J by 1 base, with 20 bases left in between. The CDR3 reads CASSRDRAATPNTEAFF. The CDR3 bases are TGCGCCAGCAGCCGAGACCGGGCCGCCACCCCGAACACTGAAGCTTTCTTT.

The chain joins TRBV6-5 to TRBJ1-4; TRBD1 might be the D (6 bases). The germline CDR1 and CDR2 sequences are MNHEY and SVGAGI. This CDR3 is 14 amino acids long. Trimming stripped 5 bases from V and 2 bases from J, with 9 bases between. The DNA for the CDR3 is TGTGCCAGCAGTCGACAGGCCACTAATGAAAAACTGTTTTTT. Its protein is CASSRQATNEKLFF.

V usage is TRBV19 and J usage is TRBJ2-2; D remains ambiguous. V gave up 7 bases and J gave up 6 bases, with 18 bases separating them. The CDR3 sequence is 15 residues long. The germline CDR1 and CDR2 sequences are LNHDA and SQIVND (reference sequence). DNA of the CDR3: TGTGCCAGTACCCCTTCTGGAATCTTTTCCGGGGAGCTGTTTTTT. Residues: CASTPSGIFSGELFF.

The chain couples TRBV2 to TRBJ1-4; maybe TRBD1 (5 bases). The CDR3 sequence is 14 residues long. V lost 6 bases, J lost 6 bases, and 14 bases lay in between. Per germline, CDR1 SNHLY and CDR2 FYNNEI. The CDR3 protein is CASRQGKLDEKLFF. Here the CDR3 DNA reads TGTGCCAGCAGGCAGGGTAAATTGGATGAAAAACTGTTTTTT. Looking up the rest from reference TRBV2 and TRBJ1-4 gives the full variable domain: EPEVTQTPSHQVTQMGQEVILRCVPISNHLYFYWYRQILGQKVEFLVSFYNNEISEKSEIFDDQFSVERPDGSNFTLKIRSTKLEDSAMYFCASRQGKLDEKLFFGSGTQLSVL.

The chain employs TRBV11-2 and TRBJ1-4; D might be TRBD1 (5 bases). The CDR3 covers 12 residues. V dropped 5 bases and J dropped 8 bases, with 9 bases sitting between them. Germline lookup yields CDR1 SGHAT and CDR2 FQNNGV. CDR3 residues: CASSPSGEKLFF. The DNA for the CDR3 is TGTGCCAGCAGCCCATCAGGGGAAAAACTGTTTTTT.

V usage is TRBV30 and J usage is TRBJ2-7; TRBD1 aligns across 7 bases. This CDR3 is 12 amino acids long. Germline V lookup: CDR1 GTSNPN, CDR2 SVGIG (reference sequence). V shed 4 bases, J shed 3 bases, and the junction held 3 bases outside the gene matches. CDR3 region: CAWNRGVYEQYF. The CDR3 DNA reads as TGTGCCTGGAACAGGGGAGTCTACGAGCAGTACTTC.

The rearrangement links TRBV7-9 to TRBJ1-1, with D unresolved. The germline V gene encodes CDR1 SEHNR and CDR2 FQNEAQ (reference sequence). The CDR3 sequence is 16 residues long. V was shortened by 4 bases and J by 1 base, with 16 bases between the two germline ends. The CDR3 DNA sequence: TGTGCCAGCAGCTATATTCGTAGAGGGCAGAACACTGAAGCTTTCTTT. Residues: CASSYIRRGQNTEAFF. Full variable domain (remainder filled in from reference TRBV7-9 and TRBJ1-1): DTGVSQNPRHKITKRGQNVTFRCDPISEHNRLYWYRQTLGQGPEFLTYFQNEAQLEKSRLLSDRFSAERPKGSFSTLEIQRTEQGDSAMYLCASSYIRRGQNTEAFFGQGTRLTVV.

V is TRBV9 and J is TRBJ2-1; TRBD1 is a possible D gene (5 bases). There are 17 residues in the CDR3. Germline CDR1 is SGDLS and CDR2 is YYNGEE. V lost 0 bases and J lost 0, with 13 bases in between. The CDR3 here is CASSVAAGPSSYNEQFF. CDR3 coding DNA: TGTGCCAGCAGCGTAGCTGCAGGGCCCAGCTCCTACAATGAGCAGTTCTTC.

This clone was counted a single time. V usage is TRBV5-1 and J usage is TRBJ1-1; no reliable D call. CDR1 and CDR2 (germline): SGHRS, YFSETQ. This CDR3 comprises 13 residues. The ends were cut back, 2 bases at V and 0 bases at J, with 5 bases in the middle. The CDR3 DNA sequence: TGCGCCAGCAGCTTCTCCATGAACACTGAAGCTTTCTTT. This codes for CASSFSMNTEAFF.

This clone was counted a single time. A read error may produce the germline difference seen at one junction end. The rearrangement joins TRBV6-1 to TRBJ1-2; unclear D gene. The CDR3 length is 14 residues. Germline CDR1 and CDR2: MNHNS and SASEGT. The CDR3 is CASRDGSSQSGYTF. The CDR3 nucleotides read TGTGCCAGCCGTGACGGGTCTTCACAAAGCGGCTACACCTTC.

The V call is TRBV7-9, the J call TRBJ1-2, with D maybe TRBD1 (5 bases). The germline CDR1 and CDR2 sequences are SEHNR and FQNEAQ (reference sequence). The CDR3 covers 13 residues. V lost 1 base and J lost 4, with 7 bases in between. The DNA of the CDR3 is TGTGCCAGCAGCTTAGGGGGGACCTATGGCTACACCTTC. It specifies CASSLGGTYGYTF.

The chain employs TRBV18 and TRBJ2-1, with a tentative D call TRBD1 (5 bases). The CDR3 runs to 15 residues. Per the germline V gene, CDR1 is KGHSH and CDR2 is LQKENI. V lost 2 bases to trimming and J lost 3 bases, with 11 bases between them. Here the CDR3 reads CASSPVLDSYNEQFF. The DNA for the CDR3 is TGTGCCAGCTCACCAGTCTTAGACAGCTACAATGAGCAGTTCTTC.

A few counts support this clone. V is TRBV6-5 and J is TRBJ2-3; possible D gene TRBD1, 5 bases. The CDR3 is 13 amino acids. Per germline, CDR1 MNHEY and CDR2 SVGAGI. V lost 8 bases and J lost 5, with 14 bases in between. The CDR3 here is CASSRVGQDTQYF. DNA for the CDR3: TGTGCCAGCTCTAGGGTGGGGCAAGATACGCAGTATTTT.

CDR3 residues: CSVDHGYTF. In DNA form, the CDR3 reads TGCAGCGTTGACCATGGCTACACCTTC. J is TRBJ1-2 and V is TRBV29-1; the D is unclear. CDR1 and CDR2 from the germline V gene are SQVTM and ANQGSEA. The CDR3 extends over 9 amino acids. The V end lost 3 bases, the J end lost 6 bases, and 2 bases lay between the germline ends.

The CDR3 reads CASRSSGTLDEKLFF. The CDR3 coding sequence is TGTGCCAGTAGGAGTTCTGGGACATTGGATGAAAAACTGTTTTTT. The rearrangement links TRBV19 to TRBJ1-4; D may be TRBD1 (6 bases). Per the germline V gene, CDR1 is LNHDA and CDR2 is SQIVND (reference sequence). V dropped 6 bases and J dropped 6 bases, with 17 bases sitting between them. CDR3 length: 15 amino acids.

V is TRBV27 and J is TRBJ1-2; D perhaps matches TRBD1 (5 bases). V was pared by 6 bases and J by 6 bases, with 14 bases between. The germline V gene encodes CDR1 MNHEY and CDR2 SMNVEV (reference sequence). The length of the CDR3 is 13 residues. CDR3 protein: CASSIKRGNGYTF. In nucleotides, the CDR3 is TGTGCCAGCAGCATAAAACGGGGGAATGGCTACACCTTC.

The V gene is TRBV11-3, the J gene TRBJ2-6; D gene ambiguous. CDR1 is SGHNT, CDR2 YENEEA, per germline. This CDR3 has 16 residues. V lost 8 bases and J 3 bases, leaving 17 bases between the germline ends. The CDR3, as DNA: TGTGCCAGCGGAGACACTGCTATATTTGGGGCCAACGTCCTGACTTTC. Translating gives CASGDTAIFGANVLTF. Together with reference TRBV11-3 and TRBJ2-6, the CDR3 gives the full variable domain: EAGVVQSPRYKIIEKKQPVAFWCNPISGHNTLYWYLQNLGQGPELLIRYENEEAVDDSQLPKDRFSAERLKGVDSTLKIQPAELGDSAVYLCASGDTAIFGANVLTFGAGSRLTVL.

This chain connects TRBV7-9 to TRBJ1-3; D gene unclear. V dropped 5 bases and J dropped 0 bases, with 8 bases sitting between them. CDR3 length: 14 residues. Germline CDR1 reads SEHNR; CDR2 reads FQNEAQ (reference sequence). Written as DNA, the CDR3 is TGTGCCAGCAGCACTCGGGACTCTGGAAACACCATATATTTT. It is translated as CASSTRDSGNTIYF. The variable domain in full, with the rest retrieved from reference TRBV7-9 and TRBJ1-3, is DTGVSQNPRHKITKRGQNVTFRCDPISEHNRLYWYRQTLGQGPEFLTYFQNEAQLEKSRLLSDRFSAERPKGSFSTLEIQRTEQGDSAMYLCASSTRDSGNTIYFGEGSWLTVV.

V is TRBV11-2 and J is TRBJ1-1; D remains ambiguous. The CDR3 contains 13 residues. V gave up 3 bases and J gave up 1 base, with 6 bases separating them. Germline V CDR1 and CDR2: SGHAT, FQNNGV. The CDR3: CASSLAGNTEAFF. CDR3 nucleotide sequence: TGTGCCAGCAGCTTGGCAGGGAACACTGAAGCTTTCTTT.

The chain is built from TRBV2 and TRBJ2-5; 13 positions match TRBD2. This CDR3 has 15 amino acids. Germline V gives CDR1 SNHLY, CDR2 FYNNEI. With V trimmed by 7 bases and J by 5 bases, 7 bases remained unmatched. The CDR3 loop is CASIRTSGGPETQYF. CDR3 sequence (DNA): TGTGCCAGCATCAGGACTAGCGGGGGACCGGAGACCCAGTACTTC.